The 20 T cell receptor beta chains below all came from one sample that was sequenced in a study of shared clonotypes between healthy human individuals. Naive-designated CD8 cells lacked CD45RO, were positively enriched for CCR7, and omitted terminally differentiated effector memory CD45RA+ cells. Assay: immunoSEQ multiplex PCR; the TCRdb copy retains only in-frame clones and omits some. The data contain about 2.1 million clones, about 92% of them singletons. Sequencing input: naive CD8+ T cells from PBMCs. Source of these receptors: a man aged 18-30 years in good health. Some clones in this sample may be carry-over from other donors' samples.

In its sample, this clone was seen once. The chain employs TRBV27 and TRBJ1-2; D might be TRBD1 (5 bases). Trimming took 0 bases from V and 5 from J, leaving 16 bases between them. CDR3 size: 16 residues. Germline assignment: CDR1 MNHEY and CDR2 SMNVEV (reference sequence). This CDR3 reads CASSLSKAGPLYGYTF. The CDR3 DNA is TGTGCCAGCAGTTTATCGAAGGCGGGACCGCTTTATGGCTACACCTTC.

The chain carries TRBV9 and TRBJ2-7; TRBD1 matches 8 bases. The ends lost 4 bases at V and 4 bases at J; junction bases unmatched: 4. The germline V gene encodes CDR1 SGDLS and CDR2 YYNGEE. This CDR3 is 13 amino acids long. The CDR3 nucleotides are TGTGCCAGCAGCCAGGGGGCGGGATACGAGCAGTACTTC. Translating gives CASSQGAGYEQYF.

The V and J genes are TRBV5-1 and TRBJ2-2; 14 bases line up with TRBD2. V was pared by 4 bases and J by 0 bases, with 11 bases of the junction left unmatched. The CDR3 runs to 20 residues. Germline CDR1 reads SGHRS; CDR2 reads YFSETQ. The CDR3 loop is CASSRPNSTSGRANTGELFF. CDR3 DNA sequence: TGCGCCAGCAGCCGCCCGAACTCGACTAGCGGGAGGGCGAACACCGGGGAGCTGTTTTTT.

This clone was detected only once. The chain uses TRBV5-5 and TRBJ2-7; D is ambiguous. There are 15 residues in the CDR3. Per germline, CDR1 SGHKS and CDR2 YYEKEE (reference sequence). V was pared by 3 bases and J by 7 bases, with 20 bases between. This CDR3 reads CASSSRSTSAEEQYF. In DNA, the CDR3 is TGTGCCAGCAGCTCCCGGTCCACATCCGCGGAAGAGCAGTACTTC. Full variable domain (missing parts from reference TRBV5-5 and TRBJ2-7): DAGVTQSPTHLIKTRGQQVTLRCSPISGHKSVSWYQQVLGQGPQFIFQYYEKEERGRGNFPDRFSARQFPNYSSELNVNALLLGDSALYLCASSSRSTSAEEQYFGPGTRLTVT.

The chain is built from TRBV28 and TRBJ2-5; the match to TRBD2 covers 9 bases. There are 17 residues in the CDR3. With 1 base clipped from V and 1 base from J, the junction kept 7 bases outside the gene matches. Germline V lookup: CDR1 MDHEN, CDR2 SYDVKM. DNA of the CDR3: TGTGCCAGCAGTTTATACCTAGCGGGGAAAATCCAAGAGACCCAGTACTTC. It translates to CASSLYLAGKIQETQYF.

This chain uses TRBV13 with TRBJ2-7, with D unclear. The ends were cut back, 9 bases at V and 0 bases at J, with 9 bases in the middle. Germline CDR1 PRHDT, CDR2 FYEKMQ (reference sequence). The CDR3 sequence is 12 residues long. CDR3 nucleotides: TGTGCCAGTAGTGACCCCTCCTACGAGCAGTACTTC. As protein: CASSDPSYEQYF.

This clone was recorded once. The V call is TRBV16, the J call TRBJ2-2, with 8 bases identical to TRBD1. In germline, CDR1 is KGHSY, CDR2 FQNENV. The CDR3 totals 16 residues. V lost 0 bases to trimming and J lost 6 bases; unmatched junction nucleotides: 6. For the CDR3, the DNA is TGTGCCAGCAGCCAATCAGGGACAGGACCTTCCGGGGAGCTGTTTTTT. It specifies CASSQSGTGPSGELFF.

The chain recombines TRBV2 with TRBJ2-1; D not certain. Germline CDR1 reads SNHLY; CDR2 reads FYNNEI. V was cut by 5 bases and J by 2 bases, with 7 bases left in between. This CDR3 contains 13 residues. CDR3 region: CASSFRPYNEQFF. The CDR3 DNA is TGTGCCAGCAGTTTCCGGCCCTACAATGAGCAGTTCTTC.

Regarding this clone: The sample carries other DNA sequences with the same CDR3. The chain is built from TRBV19 and TRBJ2-1; D is unresolved. V was pared by 1 base and J by 0 bases, with 7 bases between. The CDR3 runs to 15 residues. Germline values: CDR1 LNHDA, CDR2 SQIVND (reference sequence). The DNA of the CDR3 is TGTGCCAGTAGTATAGCGAGCTCCTCCTACAATGAGCAGTTCTTC. Protein: CASSIASSSYNEQFF.

V is TRBV27 and J is TRBJ1-1; no reliable D call. The CDR3 loop spans 12 amino acids. CDR1 is MNHEY, CDR2 SMNVEV, per germline (reference sequence). V was clipped by 5 bases and J by 4 bases, with 8 bases between them. The CDR3 is CASSPHGTEAFF. The CDR3 DNA reads TGTGCCAGCAGTCCCCATGGCACTGAAGCTTTCTTT.

This chain connects TRBV2 to TRBJ2-2; maybe TRBD1 (6 bases). Trimming removed 8 bases from V and 3 bases from J, with 13 bases in between. This CDR3 comprises 14 residues. From germline, CDR1 is SNHLY and CDR2 FYNNEI. CDR3 DNA sequence: TGTGCCAGCTCTCAGGGGCCATACACCGGGGAGCTGTTTTTT. Its protein is CASSQGPYTGELFF.

The chain has TRBV27 and TRBJ1-1; D gene unclear. Germline V CDR1 and CDR2: MNHEY, SMNVEV (reference sequence). This CDR3 contains 12 residues. Deletions cut 6 bases from V and 1 base from J, with 6 bases between. DNA for the CDR3: TGTGCCAGCAGGTACAAGAACACTGAAGCTTTCTTT. It codes for CASRYKNTEAFF.

This clone was seen a handful of times. This chain uses TRBV9 with TRBJ2-3; TRBD1 is a possible D gene (6 bases). Germline CDR1 and CDR2: SGDLS and YYNGEE. V lost 4 bases to trimming and J lost 2 bases, with 11 bases between them. CDR3 length: 14 residues. CDR3 in DNA: TGTGCCAGCAGCTCCTGGACAGACACAGATACGCAGTATTTT. Residues: CASSSWTDTDTQYF.

This clone was picked up a small number of times. This rearrangement joins TRBV4-3 to TRBJ2-2, with no clear D. Trimming cost V 0 bases and J 11 bases, with 4 bases left between them. Germline CDR1 is LGHNA and CDR2 is YSLEER. The CDR3 has 11 residues. The CDR3 protein is CASSQDHELFF. CDR3 coding DNA: TGCGCCAGCAGCCAAGATCACGAGCTGTTTTTT.

V usage is TRBV6-5 and J usage is TRBJ1-2; weak D call: TRBD1 (6 bases). This CDR3 comprises 13 residues. With 4 bases removed from V and 7 bases from J, the gap between germline ends came to 13 bases. Germline lookup yields CDR1 MNHEY and CDR2 SVGAGI. The chain's CDR3 is CASSSTQGGGYTF. CDR3 bases: TGTGCCAGCAGTTCCACACAGGGCGGTGGCTACACCTTC.

The chain employs TRBV7-9 and TRBJ2-7, with D possibly being TRBD2 (6 bases). Trimming shortened V by 4 bases and J by 5 bases, and 21 bases separated the two germline ends. Germline lookup yields CDR1 SEHNR and CDR2 FQNEAQ (reference sequence). This CDR3 spans 16 amino acids. CDR3 nucleotides: TGTGCCAGCAGCTCATGGTCGGAGGGGCCCATGAACGAGCAGTACTTC. This encodes CASSSWSEGPMNEQYF. The variable domain in full, completed from reference TRBV7-9 and TRBJ2-7, reads DTGVSQNPRHKITKRGQNVTFRCDPISEHNRLYWYRQTLGQGPEFLTYFQNEAQLEKSRLLSDRFSAERPKGSFSTLEIQRTEQGDSAMYLCASSSWSEGPMNEQYFGPGTRLTVT.

The rearrangement joins TRBV30 to TRBJ1-5; D might be TRBD1 (6 bases). From germline, CDR1 is GTSNPN and CDR2 SVGIG (reference sequence). Trimming shortened V by 5 bases and J by 3 bases, and 17 bases separated the two germline ends. The CDR3 loop spans 15 amino acids. This CDR3 is CAWEPDRTVNQPQHF. The DNA of the CDR3 is TGTGCCTGGGAACCGGACAGAACAGTCAATCAGCCCCAGCATTTT.

The chain is built from TRBV28 and TRBJ2-7; the D gene is possibly TRBD1 (6 bases). V gave up 3 bases and J gave up 3 bases, with 27 bases separating them. Germline values: CDR1 MDHEN, CDR2 SYDVKM. The CDR3 is made up of 19 amino acids. The CDR3 loop is CASSFDRKRLDRKNYEQYF. The CDR3 nucleotides read TGTGCCAGCAGTTTCGACCGCAAGAGACTCGACAGGAAGAACTACGAGCAGTACTTC.

About this clone itself: This CDR3 is also generated by other DNA sequences in the sample. V gene TRBV5-6 combines with J gene TRBJ2-7, with D perhaps matching TRBD1 or TRBD2 (5 bases each). The CDR3 runs to 14 residues. V was clipped by 3 bases and J by 2 bases, with 12 bases between them. Germline V lookup: CDR1 SGHDT, CDR2 YYEEEE. CDR3: CASSWDRGTYEQYF. The CDR3 DNA sequence: TGTGCCAGCAGCTGGGACCGAGGGACCTACGAGCAGTACTTC.

The V gene is TRBV10-3, the J gene TRBJ1-1, with D perhaps matching TRBD1 (6 bases). This CDR3 has 14 residues. V was shortened by 6 bases and J by 6 bases, with 17 bases between the two germline ends. Looked up from germline, CDR1 is ENHRY and CDR2 is SYGVKD. The CDR3 DNA reads as TGTGCCATCAGAACCCCGTACAGGGAGGCTGAAGCTTTCTTT. Its protein is CAIRTPYREAEAFF.